The 31 T cell receptor beta chains reported below all come from one sample, sequenced in a study of spatial heterogeneity in lung cancer. Using its own MiXCR run on the 5' RACE reads, TCRdb lists one record per CDR3 protein. There are fewer than 20,000 distinct CDR3 sequences in the sample; around 19% occur only once, and over 12% lies in the top ten. Time point given: sample taken at primary tumor resection. Unsorted whole RNA from tumor, nontumor lung or frozen PBMC underwent sequencing. The sample consisted of PBMCs, taken at surgery. These receptors were obtained from a male donor with early-stage non-small cell lung cancer.

This chain uses TRBV29-1 with TRBJ2-5; TRBD1 or TRBD2 may be the D gene (5 bases each). Germline CDR1 and CDR2: SQVTM and ANQGSEA. V was shortened by 7 bases and J by 3 bases, with 12 bases between the two germline ends. The CDR3 length is 12 residues. CDR3 DNA sequence: TGCAGCGCTGGGGGTTTTAAAGAGACCCAGTACTTC. Residues: CSAGGFKETQYF.

This clonotype was seen ten or more times. The V gene is TRBV7-8, the J gene TRBJ2-2; D remains unclear. Germline CDR1 is SGHVS and CDR2 is FQNEAQ. Trimming removed 0 bases at V and 3 bases at J, with 5 bases between. This CDR3 is built from 14 residues. CDR3 nucleotide sequence: TGTGCCAGCAGCTTAGCTATGGACACCGGGGAGCTGTTTTTT. This translates into CASSLAMDTGELFF.

The table lists this clonotype with a few counts. The CDR3 loop is CASSESYGAAQPQHF. The CDR3 nucleotides read TGCGCCAGCAGTGAGTCCTATGGGGCCGCTCAGCCCCAGCATTTT. The chain links TRBV10-2 to TRBJ1-5; the D gene is possibly TRBD1 (5 bases). CDR1 is WSHSY and CDR2 is SAAADI in the germline V gene. V shed 0 bases and J shed 6 bases, with 12 bases lying between them. CDR3 size: 15 residues.

This clonotype is classed as medium-sized (0.01 to 0.1%). The chain has TRBV7-2 and TRBJ2-5; 9 positions match TRBD1. The junction had 13 bases not matched to a gene; V was cut back by 5 bases and J by 3 bases. Looked up from germline, CDR1 is SGHTA and CDR2 is FQGNSA. The CDR3 contains 17 residues. The CDR3 loop is CASSLQAGTGTEETQYF. The CDR3 DNA reads TGTGCCAGCAGCCTTCAAGCCGGGACAGGGACAGAAGAGACCCAGTACTTC.

This clonotype was counted only a few times. The chain combines TRBV7-9 with TRBJ2-5; no reliable D call. V gave up 0 bases and J gave up 1 base, with 3 bases separating them. CDR3 length: 13 amino acids. Germline CDR1 reads SEHNR; CDR2 reads FQNEAQ (reference sequence). As DNA, the CDR3 is TGTGCCAGCAGCTTAGCCTCCCAAGAGACCCAGTACTTC. This sequence encodes CASSLASQETQYF.

The count of this clonotype is one. At one end, the junction sequence differs from germline, possibly due to a read error. The chain employs TRBV9 and TRBJ2-2; 7 positions match TRBD1. CDR1 is SGDLS, CDR2 YYNGEE, per germline. This CDR3 has 15 amino acids. This CDR3 is CASSVGQGETGELSF. The CDR3 nucleotides are TGTGCCAGCAGCGTAGGACAGGGTGAGACCGGGGAGCTGTCTTTT.

The chain joins TRBV4-1 to TRBJ2-3; D might be TRBD1 or TRBD2, each matching 5 bases. The ends were cut back, 5 bases at V and 8 bases at J, with 29 bases in the middle. The V gene's germline CDR1 is MGHRA and CDR2 YSYEKL. There are 18 residues in the CDR3. The CDR3 here is CASSAGTHWGRGESTQYF. The CDR3, as DNA: TGCGCCAGCAGCGCCGGAACCCATTGGGGGAGAGGTGAAAGTACGCAGTATTTT.

This chain connects TRBV12-3 or TRBV12-4 to TRBJ2-1; tentative D call: TRBD1 (6 bases). Between the trimmed V and J ends, which lost 5 bases and 4 bases, there was a span of 12 bases. The CDR3 runs to 14 residues. CDR3: CASSPTGLYNEQFF. The CDR3 nucleotides read TGTGCCAGCAGTCCAACAGGGTTGTACAATGAGCAGTTCTTC.

This clonotype was counted at least ten times. The chain carries TRBV20-1 and TRBJ1-1, with a possible D match to TRBD1 (6 bases). The V end was cut by 0 bases, the J end by 5 bases, with 16 bases between. CDR1 and CDR2 (germline): DFQATT, SNEGSKA (reference sequence). The CDR3 loop spans 15 amino acids. CDR3 protein: CSARESRGSGTEAFF. The CDR3 DNA reads as TGCAGTGCTAGAGAGTCCAGGGGCTCGGGAACTGAAGCTTTCTTT.

This clonotype appeared many times. This chain connects TRBV3-1 to TRBJ1-2; unclear D gene. The CDR3 is made up of 15 amino acids. V was pared by 4 bases and J by 6 bases, with 18 bases between. Germline CDR1 is LGHDT and CDR2 is YNNKEL (reference sequence). CDR3 in amino acids: CASSLGGRGVDGYTF. In DNA form, the CDR3 reads TGTGCCAGCAGCCTAGGCGGGAGAGGAGTGGATGGCTACACCTTC.

V usage is TRBV3-1 and J usage is TRBJ2-7; 14 bases match TRBD2. Germline V gene lookup returns CDR1 LGHDT and CDR2 YNNKEL (reference sequence). The J segment lost 4 bases and the V segment lost 4 bases, leaving 6 bases of the junction unmatched. The CDR3 spans 16 residues. The CDR3 region has the DNA TGTGCCAGCAGCCTCCGACTAGCGGGGGGGCCGTACGAGCAGTACTTC. It specifies CASSLRLAGGPYEQYF.

This clonotype was observed at least ten times. This sequence joins TRBV12-3 or TRBV12-4 and TRBJ2-3, with a possible D match to TRBD2 (7 bases). V gave up 3 bases and J gave up 3 bases, with 13 bases separating them. The CDR3 spans 15 residues. CDR3 sequence: CASSFGRGETDTQYF. The DNA for the CDR3 is TGTGCCAGCAGTTTTGGGAGGGGGGAGACAGATACGCAGTATTTT.

This clonotype was found many times. The rearrangement uses TRBV18 and TRBJ1-6, with 11 bases fitting TRBD1. V lost 0 bases to trimming and J lost 6 bases; unmatched junction nucleotides: 4. Germline CDR1 is KGHSH and CDR2 is LQKENI. CDR3 size: 17 residues. The CDR3 DNA reads TGTGCCAGCTCACCACCCGGGACAGGGGGTGGTAATTCACCCCTCCACTTT. Its protein is CASSPPGTGGGNSPLHF.

In its sample, this clonotype was seen many times. The rearrangement links TRBV4-1 to TRBJ2-2; D is possibly TRBD1 (7 bases). Trimming cost V 8 bases and J 4 bases, with 8 bases left between them. CDR1 and CDR2 (germline): MGHRA, YSYEKL. The CDR3 is made up of 12 amino acids. The DNA for the CDR3 is TGCGCCAGCCAGGGGGGCACCGGGGAGCTGTTTTTT. Its protein is CASQGGTGELFF.

This clonotype occurred a few times. Germline and junction disagree at one end, which may indicate a read error. The rearrangement joins TRBV10-3 to TRBJ1-2; weak D call: TRBD1 (5 bases). The germline gives CDR1 ENHRY, CDR2 SYGVKD. This CDR3 is built from 13 residues. The CDR3 bases are TGTGTCATCAGTGAGTCGGGGGTCTGGGGCTACACCTTC. It yields the protein CVISESGVWGYTF.

The chain links TRBV12-3 or TRBV12-4 to TRBJ1-2; D not resolved. V was trimmed by 6 bases and J by 0 bases, leaving 14 bases between them. The length of the CDR3 is 15 residues. This chain's CDR3 is CASRPTGPTNYGYTF. The DNA of the CDR3 is TGTGCCAGCAGACCGACCGGACCTACTAACTATGGCTACACCTTC.

The chain combines TRBV7-9 with TRBJ2-1; D is unclear. The CDR3 is made up of 14 amino acids. Per germline, CDR1 SEHNR and CDR2 FQNEAQ (reference sequence). Trimming pared 1 base from V and 5 bases from J, leaving 9 bases between. CDR3 region: CASSLVDGNNEQFF. The CDR3 DNA is TGTGCCAGCAGCTTAGTTGACGGAAACAATGAGCAGTTCTTC.

The V gene is TRBV7-6, the J gene TRBJ2-7; D is perhaps TRBD1 (6 bases). The CDR3 totals 13 residues. Per germline, CDR1 SGHVS and CDR2 FNYEAQ. V shed 4 bases and J shed 5 bases, with 12 bases lying between them. Here the CDR3 DNA reads TGTGCCAGCAGCTCCACAGGGTTCCACGAGCAGTACTTC. Translated: CASSSTGFHEQYF.

By its share, this clonotype is medium-sized (0.01 to 0.1%). The rearrangement links TRBV7-8 to TRBJ2-3; maybe TRBD2 (7 bases). This CDR3 has 14 amino acids. Trimming pared 0 bases from V and 8 bases from J, leaving 12 bases between. Germline lookup yields CDR1 SGHVS and CDR2 FQNEAQ. Here the CDR3 DNA reads TGTGCCAGCAGCTTAGCGGGGGGGCAAAGTACGCAGTATTTT. Amino acid sequence: CASSLAGGQSTQYF. The full variable domain, its missing parts supplied by reference TRBV7-8 and TRBJ2-3, is GAGVSQSPRYKVAKRGQDVALRCDPISGHVSLFWYQQALGQGPEFLTYFQNEAQLDKSGLPSDRFFAERPEGSVSTLKIQRTQQEDSAVYLCASSLAGGQSTQYFGPGTRLTVL.

This clonotype turned up a few times. This chain links TRBV20-1 with TRBJ2-3, with a possible D match to TRBD1 (6 bases). CDR1 is DFQATT and CDR2 is SNEGSKA in the germline V gene (reference sequence). The CDR3 contains 14 residues. V lost 5 bases, J lost 6 bases, and 18 bases lay in between. CDR3 amino acids: CSASPGLGADTQYF. The DNA for the CDR3 is TGCAGTGCTTCCCCTGGACTGGGGGCCGATACGCAGTATTTT.

The chain is built from TRBV7-9 and TRBJ1-2; D not certain. The CDR3 runs to 14 residues. V was pared by 1 base and J by 2 bases, with 8 bases between. Germline CDR1 and CDR2: SEHNR and FQNEAQ (reference sequence). The CDR3 reads CASSLGATNYGYTF. CDR3 in DNA: TGTGCCAGCAGCTTAGGAGCCACCAACTATGGCTACACCTTC.

Only a few counts were recorded for this clonotype. V gene TRBV13 combines with J gene TRBJ2-4; 9 bases line up with TRBD2. The length of the CDR3 is 17 residues. V lost 1 base, J lost 8 bases, and 12 bases stayed unmatched. Looked up from germline, CDR1 is PRHDT and CDR2 is FYEKMQ (reference sequence). The CDR3 protein is CASSLAAGGKAVDIQYF. CDR3 coding DNA: TGTGCCAGCAGCTTAGCAGCGGGGGGTAAGGCTGTCGACATTCAGTACTTC. The full variable domain, its missing parts supplied by reference TRBV13 and TRBJ2-4, is AAGVIQSPRHLIKEKRETATLKCYPIPRHDTVYWYQQGPGQDPQFLISFYEKMQSDKGSIPDRFSAQQFSDYHSELNMSSLELGDSALYFCASSLAAGGKAVDIQYFGAGTRLSVL.

In its sample, this clonotype was seen many times. The genes are TRBV12-3 or TRBV12-4 and TRBJ1-6; 11 bases map to TRBD1. CDR3 length: 15 amino acids. The trim removed 6 bases at V and 7 bases at J, leaving 5 bases unmatched. In DNA, the CDR3 is TGTGCCAGCAGGGCGGGACAGGGGGACAATTCACCCCTCCACTTT. Protein sequence: CASRAGQGDNSPLHF.

Of note for this clonotype: A much more abundant neighbour one base away suggests this may be a read error. The chain has TRBV3-1 and TRBJ2-5, with D perhaps matching TRBD1 or TRBD2 (5 bases each). The CDR3 is 15 amino acids. Trimming cost V 2 bases and J 5 bases, with 15 bases left between them. Germline V gives CDR1 LGHDT, CDR2 YNNKEL (reference sequence). The CDR3 loop is CASSQSGPSSETQYF. The CDR3 bases are TGTGCCAGCAGCCAATCGGGACCTAGCTCGGAGACCCAGTACTTC.

The chain joins TRBV6-1 to TRBJ1-3, with 11 bases lining up with TRBD1. Germline V CDR1 and CDR2: MNHNS, SASEGT. The ends lost 1 base at V and 8 bases at J; junction bases unmatched: 7. This CDR3 spans 16 amino acids. The DNA of the CDR3 is TGTGCCAGCAGTGAAGGGTCCGGGACAGGGGGATACACCATATATTTT. Encoded protein: CASSEGSGTGGYTIYF.

This clonotype was seen only a few times. The chain joins TRBV4-1 to TRBJ2-7; no firm D call. The germline gives CDR1 MGHRA, CDR2 YSYEKL. Deletions cut 0 bases from V and 2 bases from J, with 14 bases between. The CDR3 is 16 amino acids. The CDR3 sequence is CASSQDFQERTYEQYF. The CDR3 DNA reads TGCGCCAGCAGCCAAGATTTTCAGGAGAGGACCTACGAGCAGTACTTC.

Ten or more counts support this clonotype. This chain's CDR3 is CASSRSEGQGGNEQFF. The DNA of the CDR3 is TGTGCCAGCAGTCGATCGGAAGGACAGGGGGGGAATGAGCAGTTCTTC. This chain uses TRBV11-2 with TRBJ2-1; 10 bases are a match to TRBD1. The germline gives CDR1 SGHAT, CDR2 FQNNGV. The CDR3 sequence is 16 residues long. Germline trimming cut 6 bases from V and 7 bases from J; bases unmatched to any gene: 12.

This clonotype was observed a handful of times. The rearrangement uses TRBV10-3 and TRBJ1-3; D remains ambiguous. Germline V CDR1 and CDR2: ENHRY, SYGVKD. The CDR3 has 15 amino acids. V was shortened by 3 bases and J by 0 bases, with 9 bases between the two germline ends. The CDR3, as DNA: TGTGCCATCAGTGACGGGGTTCGCTCTGGAAACACCATATATTTT. Amino acids: CAISDGVRSGNTIYF.

At least ten counts were recorded for this clonotype. The chain links TRBV4-2 to TRBJ2-7; 8 bases map to TRBD2. CDR1 is LGHNA, CDR2 YNFKEQ, per germline. V was pared by 3 bases and J by 3 bases, with 7 bases of the junction left unmatched. CDR3 length: 15 amino acids. This chain's CDR3 is CASSHYSGKDYEQYF. CDR3 in DNA: TGTGCCAGCAGCCATTATAGCGGGAAAGACTACGAGCAGTACTTC.

The V gene is TRBV6-4, the J gene TRBJ2-2; the D is unclear. Germline assignment: CDR1 MRHNA and CDR2 SNTAGT. The CDR3 is made up of 12 amino acids. V was clipped by 4 bases and J by 3 bases, with 3 bases between them. CDR3 sequence (DNA): TGTGCCAGCAGTGCCCACACCGGGGAGCTGTTTTTT. Its translation: CASSAHTGELFF.

The chain's CDR3 is CASSMSRTSGGAYEQFF. CDR3 nucleotide sequence: TGCGCCAGCAGCATGTCGCGGACTAGCGGGGGGGCCTATGAGCAGTTCTTC. The V and J genes are TRBV5-1 and TRBJ2-1, with TRBD2 matching over 15 bases. V dropped 4 bases and J dropped 8; count of bases not matched to a gene: 10. Germline lookup yields CDR1 SGHRS and CDR2 YFSETQ. This CDR3 spans 17 amino acids.